This TCR beta chain was recovered during a study of tumor-infiltrating lymphocytes in localized non-small cell lung cancer. Sequenced by immunoSEQ multiplex PCR; TCRdb stores in-frame clones only, minus some. The sample includes 25,000 or so clones, less than 70% of them seen just once. J was trimmed by 5 bases and V by 0 bases; bases with no gene match: 11. The length of the CDR3 is 18 residues. Germline V gene lookup returns CDR1 SGHRS and CDR2 YFSETQ. The sequenced sample consisted of lung tumor tissue. The TCR sequence derives from a human donor with non-small cell lung cancer. The chain has TRBV5-1 and TRBJ1-1; TRBD1 matches at 12 bases. DNA of the CDR3: TGCGCCAGCAGCTTGGCGTCCGGGACAGGGGGCAGGAGGACTGAAGCTTTCTTT. This sequence encodes CASSLASGTGGRRTEAFF.